This T cell receptor beta chain was captured by sequencing in a study of shared clonotypes between healthy human individuals. Measured with immunoSEQ multiplex PCR; TCRdb has only the in-frame clones, and not every one. The table lists around 2,000,000 clones, approximately 95% of them singletons. CD45RO negativity and positive selection for CCR7 defined naive CD8 cells, a population that excluded terminally differentiated effector memory CD45RA+ cells. Study results and limitations: A reduction in generation probabilities was seen for non-shared clonotypes relative to those shared by all four donors.

Points on this clone: As yet, its antigen is unknown.

CDR3 size: 15 residues. With 3 bases removed from V and 2 bases from J, the gap between germline ends came to 12 bases. Germline lookup yields CDR1 SEHNR and CDR2 FQNEAQ (reference sequence). The sequenced material came from naive CD8+ T cells sorted from blood. This TCR came from a young man in good health. The rearrangement joins TRBV7-9 to TRBJ2-3; D unclear. The CDR3 loop is CASSLGRSSTDTQYF. The CDR3 nucleotides are TGTGCCAGCAGCTTGGGCAGGAGTTCCACAGATACGCAGTATTTT.